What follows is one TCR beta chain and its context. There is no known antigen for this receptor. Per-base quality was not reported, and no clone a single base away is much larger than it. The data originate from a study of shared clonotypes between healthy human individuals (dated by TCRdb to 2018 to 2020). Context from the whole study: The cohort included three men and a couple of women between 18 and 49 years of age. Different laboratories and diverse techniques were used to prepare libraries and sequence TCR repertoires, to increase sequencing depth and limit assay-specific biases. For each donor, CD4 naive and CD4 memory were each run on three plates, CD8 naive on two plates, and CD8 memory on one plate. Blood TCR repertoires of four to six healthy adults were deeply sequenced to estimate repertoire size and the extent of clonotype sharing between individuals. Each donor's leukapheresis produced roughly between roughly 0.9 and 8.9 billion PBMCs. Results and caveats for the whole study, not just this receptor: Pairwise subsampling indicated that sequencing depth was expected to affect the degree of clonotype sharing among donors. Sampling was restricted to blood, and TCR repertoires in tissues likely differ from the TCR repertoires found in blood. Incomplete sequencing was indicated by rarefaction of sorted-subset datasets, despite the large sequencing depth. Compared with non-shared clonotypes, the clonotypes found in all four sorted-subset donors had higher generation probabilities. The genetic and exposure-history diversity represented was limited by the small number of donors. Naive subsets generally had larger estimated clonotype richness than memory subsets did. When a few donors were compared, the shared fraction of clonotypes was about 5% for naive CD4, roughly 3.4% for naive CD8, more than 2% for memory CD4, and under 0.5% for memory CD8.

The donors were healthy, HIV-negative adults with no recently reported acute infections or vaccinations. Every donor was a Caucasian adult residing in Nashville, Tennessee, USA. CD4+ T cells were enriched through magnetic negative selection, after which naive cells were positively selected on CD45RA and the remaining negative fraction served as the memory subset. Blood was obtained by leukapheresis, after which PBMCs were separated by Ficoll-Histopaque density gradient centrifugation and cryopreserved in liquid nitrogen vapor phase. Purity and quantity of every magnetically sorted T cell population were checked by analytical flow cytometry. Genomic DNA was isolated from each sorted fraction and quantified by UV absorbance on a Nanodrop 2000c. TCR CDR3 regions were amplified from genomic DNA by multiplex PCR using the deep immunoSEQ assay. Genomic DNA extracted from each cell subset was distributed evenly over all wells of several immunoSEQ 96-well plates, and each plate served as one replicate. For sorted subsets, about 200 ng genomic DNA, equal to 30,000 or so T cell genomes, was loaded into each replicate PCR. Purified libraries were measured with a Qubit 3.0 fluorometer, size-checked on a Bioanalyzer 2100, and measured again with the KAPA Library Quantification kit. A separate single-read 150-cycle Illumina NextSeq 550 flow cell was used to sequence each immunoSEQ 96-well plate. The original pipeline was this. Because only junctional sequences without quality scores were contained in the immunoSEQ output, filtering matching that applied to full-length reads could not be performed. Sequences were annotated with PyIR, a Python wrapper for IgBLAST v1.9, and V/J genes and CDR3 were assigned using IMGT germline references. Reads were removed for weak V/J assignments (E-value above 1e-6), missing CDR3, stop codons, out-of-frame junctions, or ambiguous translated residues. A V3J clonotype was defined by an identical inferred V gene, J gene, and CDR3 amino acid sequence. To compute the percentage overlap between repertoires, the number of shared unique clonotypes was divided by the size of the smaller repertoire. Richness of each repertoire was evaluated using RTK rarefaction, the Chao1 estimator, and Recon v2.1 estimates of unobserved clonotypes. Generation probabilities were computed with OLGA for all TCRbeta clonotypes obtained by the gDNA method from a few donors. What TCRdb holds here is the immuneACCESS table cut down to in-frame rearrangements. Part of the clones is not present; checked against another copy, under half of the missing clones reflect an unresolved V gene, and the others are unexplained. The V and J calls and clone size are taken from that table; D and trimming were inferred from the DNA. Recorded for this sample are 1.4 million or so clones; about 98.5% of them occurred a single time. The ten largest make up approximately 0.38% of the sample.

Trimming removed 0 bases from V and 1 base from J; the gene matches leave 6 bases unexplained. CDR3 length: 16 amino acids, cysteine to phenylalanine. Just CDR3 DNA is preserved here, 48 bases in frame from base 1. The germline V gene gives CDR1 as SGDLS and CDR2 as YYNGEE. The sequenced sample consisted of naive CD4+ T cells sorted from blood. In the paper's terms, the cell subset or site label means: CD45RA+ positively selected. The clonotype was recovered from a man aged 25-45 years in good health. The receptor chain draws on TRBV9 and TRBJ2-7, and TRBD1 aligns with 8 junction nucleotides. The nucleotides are TGTGCCAGCAGCGTAGGGAGCCAGGGGGCTTCCTACGAGCAGTACTTC. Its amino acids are CASSVGSQGASYEQYF. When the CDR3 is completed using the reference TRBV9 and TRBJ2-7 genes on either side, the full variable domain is DSGVTQTPKHLITATGQRVTLRCSPRSGDLSVYWYQQSLDQGLQFLIQYYNGEERAKGNILERFSAQQFPDLHSELNLSSLELGDSALYFCASSVGSQGASYEQYFGPGTRLTVT.